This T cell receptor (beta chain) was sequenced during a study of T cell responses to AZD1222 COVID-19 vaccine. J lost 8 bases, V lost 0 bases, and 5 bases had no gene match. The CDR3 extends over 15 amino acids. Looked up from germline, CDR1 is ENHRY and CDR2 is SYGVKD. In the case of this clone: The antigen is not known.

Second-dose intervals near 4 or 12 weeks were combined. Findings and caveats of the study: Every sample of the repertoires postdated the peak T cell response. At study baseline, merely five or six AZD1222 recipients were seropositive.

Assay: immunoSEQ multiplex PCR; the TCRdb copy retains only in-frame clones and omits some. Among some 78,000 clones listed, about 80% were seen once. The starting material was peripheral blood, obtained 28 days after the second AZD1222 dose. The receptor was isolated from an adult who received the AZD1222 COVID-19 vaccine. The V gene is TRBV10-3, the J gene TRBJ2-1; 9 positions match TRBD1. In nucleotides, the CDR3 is TGTGCCATCAGTGAGTCCCTACAGGGGGCTGATGAGCAGTTCTTC. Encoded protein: CAISESLQGADEQFF.